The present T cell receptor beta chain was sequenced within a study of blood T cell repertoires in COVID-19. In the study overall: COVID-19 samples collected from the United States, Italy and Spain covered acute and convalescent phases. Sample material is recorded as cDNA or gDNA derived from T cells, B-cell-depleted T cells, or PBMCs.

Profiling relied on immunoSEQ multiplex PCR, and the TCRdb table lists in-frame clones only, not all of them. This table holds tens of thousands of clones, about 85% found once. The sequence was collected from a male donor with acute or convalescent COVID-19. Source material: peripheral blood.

Here the CDR3 DNA reads TGTGCCAGCAGCCCCGCTGGAGCGGGGGGGCTGGATACGCAGTATTTT. Its protein product is CASSPAGAGGLDTQYF. The chain carries TRBV11-2 and TRBJ2-3; TRBD2 matches 10 bases. The length of the CDR3 is 16 residues. The germline V gene encodes CDR1 SGHAT and CDR2 FQNNGV. V trimming: 5 bases; J trimming: 6 bases; junction bases outside the gene matches: 11.